This entry lists 24 T cell receptor beta chains sequenced from one sample in a study of beta chain features in type 1 diabetes. Sequencing targeted expressed TCRB transcripts, as all isolated RNA had been reverse transcribed. The repertoire was sequenced with immunoSEQ multiplex PCR; TCRdb's copy has only in-frame clones and lacks some. The sample shows roughly 380,000 clones, around 19% of them seen only once. The specimen sequenced was naive CD4+ T cells from blood. The source of these receptors is a woman younger than 30 in good health.

This chain links TRBV19 with TRBJ2-7; D ambiguous. Trimming took off 3 bases at V and 0 bases at J, with 12 bases between the two ends. The CDR3 is 15 residues long. Germline V lookup: CDR1 LNHDA, CDR2 SQIVND (reference sequence). This CDR3 reads CASSIPGSSSYEQYF. The CDR3 DNA reads TGTGCCAGTAGTATTCCAGGATCAAGCTCCTACGAGCAGTACTTC.

V and J are TRBV9 and TRBJ2-7; 10 nucleotides agree with TRBD2. Germline V gene lookup returns CDR1 SGDLS and CDR2 YYNGEE. This CDR3 region has 14 residues. The V gene end was trimmed by 1 base and the J gene end by 5 bases; junction bases not matched to a gene: 3. The CDR3 here is CASSVLAGADEQYF. In nucleotides, the CDR3 is TGTGCCAGCAGCGTACTAGCGGGAGCCGACGAGCAGTACTTC.

This clone was counted between two and nine times. The gene calls are TRBV19 and TRBJ2-1, with 11 bases identical to TRBD1. The trim removed 9 bases at V and 7 bases at J, leaving 11 bases unmatched. This CDR3 comprises 15 residues. Looked up from germline, CDR1 is LNHDA and CDR2 is SQIVND (reference sequence). This CDR3 is CASSFGTGGRNEQFF. The DNA for the CDR3 is TGTGCCAGCTCTTTTGGGACAGGGGGTCGGAATGAGCAGTTCTTC. The variable domain in full, with the rest retrieved from reference TRBV19 and TRBJ2-1, is DGGITQSPKYLFRKEGQNVTLSCEQNLNHDAMYWYRQDPGQGLRLIYYSQIVNDFQKGDIAEGYSVSREKKESFPLTVTSAQKNPTAFYLCASSFGTGGRNEQFFGPGTRLTVL.

As for this clone: The junction departs from the called germline gene at one end, perhaps through a read error. The genes are TRBV4-2 and TRBJ2-7, with D perhaps matching TRBD1 (5 bases). The germline gives CDR1 LGHNA, CDR2 YNFKEQ. The CDR3 spans 15 residues. In DNA, the CDR3 is TGTGCCGGCAGCCAATCGACCCAGCAGGGATACGAGCAGTACTTC. It is translated as CAGSQSTQQGYEQYF.

This rearrangement joins TRBV7-9 to TRBJ2-1, with 10 bases aligning to TRBD1. The ends lost 3 bases at V and 8 bases at J; junction bases unmatched: 10. Germline CDR1 SEHNR, CDR2 FQNEAQ (reference sequence). The CDR3 totals 16 residues. The CDR3 protein is CASSFLGQGSSDEQFF. The DNA of the CDR3 is TGTGCCAGCAGCTTCCTGGGACAGGGGAGTAGTGATGAGCAGTTCTTC.

This clone turned up a few times. This sample also contains other DNA sequences that code for the same CDR3. J is TRBJ1-1 and V is TRBV5-1, with D possibly TRBD1 on 5 matching bases. Germline V gene sequence: CDR1 SGHRS, CDR2 YFSETQ. V lost 0 bases, J lost 2 bases, and 8 bases lay in between. The CDR3 sequence is 14 residues long. The CDR3 nucleotides read TGCGCCAGCAGCTTGGGGACAAGTAACACTGAAGCTTTCTTT. Translation: CASSLGTSNTEAFF.

The sample holds a few counts of this clone. The V gene is TRBV18, the J gene TRBJ2-7, with TRBD1 as a possible D gene (5 bases). V lost 4 bases and J 3 bases, leaving 10 bases between the germline ends. From germline, CDR1 is KGHSH and CDR2 LQKENI. This CDR3 comprises 13 residues. The CDR3 bases are TGTGCCAGCTCACTCCAGACAGTCTACGAGCAGTACTTC. Its translation: CASSLQTVYEQYF.

This clone has more than one count but fewer than ten. This chain links TRBV7-9 with TRBJ2-1, with D tentatively TRBD2 (5 bases). The CDR3 spans 15 residues. V lost 1 base, J lost 9 bases, and 16 bases lay in between. Germline CDR1 reads SEHNR; CDR2 reads FQNEAQ (reference sequence). The CDR3 DNA follows: TGTGCCAGCAGCTTAGTTGGCGAGGGCGCGGGTGAGCAGTTCTTC. Its translation is CASSLVGEGAGEQFF.

V usage is TRBV11-2 and J usage is TRBJ2-7, with 7 bases identical to TRBD1. This CDR3 comprises 15 residues. Germline V CDR1 and CDR2: SGHAT, FQNNGV. Trimming took 4 bases from V and 3 from J; bases not matched to a gene: 9. The CDR3 protein is CASSSRRGRVYEQYF. The DNA for the CDR3 is TGTGCCAGCAGCTCCCGTAGGGGGCGAGTCTACGAGCAGTACTTC.

In this sample, this clone turned up a few times. The rearrangement links TRBV7-8 to TRBJ1-5; D possibly corresponds to TRBD1 (5 bases). The germline V gene has CDR1 SGHVS and CDR2 FQNEAQ. Between the trimmed V and J ends, which lost 0 bases and 2 bases, there was a span of 14 bases. CDR3 length equals 17 residues. CDR3 protein: CASSLAVGQGRNQPQHF. Written as DNA, the CDR3 is TGTGCCAGCAGCTTAGCGGTCGGGCAGGGCCGCAATCAGCCCCAGCATTTT.

This clone has a handful of counts. V usage is TRBV11-2 and J usage is TRBJ2-7; tentatively, D is TRBD2 (6 bases). V gave up 7 bases and J gave up 3 bases, with 13 bases separating them. Germline lookup yields CDR1 SGHAT and CDR2 FQNNGV. The CDR3 is 13 amino acids. CDR3 coding DNA: TGTGCCAGCACCCCCTGGAGGGGCTACGAGCAGTACTTC. Its protein product is CASTPWRGYEQYF.

This chain joins TRBV30 and TRBJ1-2, with D uncertain. Per the germline V gene, CDR1 is GTSNPN and CDR2 is SVGIG (reference sequence). The V gene lost 0 bases and the J gene lost 4 bases, with 15 bases spanning the gap. This CDR3 spans 15 amino acids. The DNA of the CDR3 is TGTGCCTGGAGTGTACTAGGCAGAATCGGCTATGGCTACACCTTC. The encoded protein is CAWSVLGRIGYGYTF. The full variable domain, its missing parts supplied by reference TRBV30 and TRBJ1-2, is SQTIHQWPATLVQPVGSPLSLECTVEGTSNPNLYWYRQAAGRGLQLLFYSVGIGQISSEVPQNLSASRPQDRQFILSSKKLLLSDSGFYLCAWSVLGRIGYGYTFGSGTRLTVV.

This clone was detected a few times. This sequence joins TRBV19 and TRBJ2-6; no firm D call. The CDR3 is 14 amino acids. V dropped 9 bases and J dropped 6 bases, with 15 bases sitting between them. Germline-derived CDR1 and CDR2 are LNHDA and SQIVND (reference sequence). The CDR3 DNA reads TGTGCCAGCGCTGCAGGTTCCACGGCCAACGTCCTGACTTTC. Amino acid sequence: CASAAGSTANVLTF.

The rearrangement links TRBV5-6 to TRBJ2-1; 9 nucleotides agree with TRBD2. The trim removed 0 bases at V and 5 bases at J, leaving 6 bases unmatched. CDR3 length: 16 amino acids. Germline V CDR1 and CDR2: SGHDT, YYEEEE. The CDR3 sequence: CASSLGGLAGNNEQFF. For the CDR3, the DNA is TGTGCCAGCAGCTTGGGGGGCCTAGCGGGAAACAATGAGCAGTTCTTC. The variable domain in full, completed from reference TRBV5-6 and TRBJ2-1, reads DAGVTQSPTHLIKTRGQQVTLRCSPKSGHDTVSWYQQALGQGPQFIFQYYEEEERQRGNFPDRFSGHQFPNYSSELNVNALLLGDSALYLCASSLGGLAGNNEQFFGPGTRLTVL.

This rearrangement joins TRBV7-6 to TRBJ2-3; 9 bases agree with TRBD1. Germline V gene lookup returns CDR1 SGHVS and CDR2 FNYEAQ. CDR3 length: 16 amino acids. V was pared by 2 bases and J by 1 base, with 4 bases of the junction left unmatched. CDR3 nucleotide sequence: TGTGCCAGCAGCTTAATCCGGGACAGGGGCACAGATACGCAGTATTTT. This gives the protein CASSLIRDRGTDTQYF.

The chain recombines TRBV5-1 with TRBJ2-3, with TRBD1 as a possible D gene (6 bases). Germline CDR1 SGHRS, CDR2 YFSETQ. This CDR3 spans 14 amino acids. V shed 3 bases and J shed 2 bases, with 10 bases lying between them. The CDR3 region is CASSSEGVTDTQYF. DNA for the CDR3: TGCGCCAGCAGCTCCGAGGGGGTCACAGATACGCAGTATTTT.

The CDR3 spells CAWSGNTGTGGWLAKNIQYF. The CDR3 nucleotides read TGTGCCTGGAGTGGGAATACCGGGACAGGGGGCTGGTTGGCCAAAAACATTCAGTACTTC. The gene calls are TRBV30 and TRBJ2-4; 12 positions match TRBD1. This CDR3 has 20 residues. V lost 1 base, J lost 1 base, and 14 bases stayed unmatched. Germline V gene sequence: CDR1 GTSNPN, CDR2 SVGIG (reference sequence).

This clone has only a few counts. The V and J genes are TRBV18 and TRBJ2-6; a possible D gene is TRBD2 (6 bases). The CDR3 runs to 15 residues. Germline CDR1 KGHSH, CDR2 LQKENI. The V gene lost 4 bases and the J gene lost 0 bases, with 7 bases spanning the gap. The CDR3 here is CASSLRDSGANVLTF. CDR3 nucleotides: TGTGCCAGCTCACTGCGGGACTCTGGGGCCAACGTCCTGACTTTC.

V usage is TRBV5-1 and J usage is TRBJ2-1, with 8 nucleotides matching TRBD2. With V trimmed by 3 bases and J by 9 bases, 11 bases remained unmatched. This CDR3 region has 15 residues. CDR1 is SGHRS, CDR2 YFSETQ, per germline. CDR3 sequence: CASSWVYGGAGEQFF. Written as DNA, the CDR3 is TGCGCCAGCAGCTGGGTGTACGGGGGGGCCGGTGAGCAGTTCTTC.

V usage is TRBV15 and J usage is TRBJ2-7; possibly TRBD1 for D (6 bases). Germline assignment: CDR1 LNHNV and CDR2 YYDKDF (reference sequence). The CDR3 covers 14 residues. V lost 0 bases and J lost 3, with 9 bases in between. The CDR3 region is CATSREGQLYEQYF. CDR3 in DNA: TGTGCCACCAGCAGAGAGGGACAACTCTACGAGCAGTACTTC.

The chain employs TRBV4-1 and TRBJ1-5, with D tentatively TRBD1 (6 bases). The ends were cut back, 3 bases at V and 7 bases at J, with 16 bases in the middle. This CDR3 spans 15 amino acids. Germline V CDR1 and CDR2: MGHRA, YSYEKL. Written as DNA, the CDR3 is TGCGCCAGCAGCCAGGACGGGACACCCCTCCAGCCCCAGCATTTT. This encodes CASSQDGTPLQPQHF.

This clone was seen just once. V is TRBV30 and J is TRBJ1-1; TRBD1 is a possible D gene (6 bases). Trimming shortened V by 3 bases and J by 0 bases, and 17 bases separated the two germline ends. The CDR3 covers 16 residues. Germline CDR1 is GTSNPN and CDR2 is SVGIG (reference sequence). The CDR3 here is CAWSPGGGRMNTEAFF. CDR3 bases: TGTGCCTGGAGCCCTGGTGGGGGCAGGATGAACACTGAAGCTTTCTTT.

This clone was recorded a few times. The chain has TRBV7-9 and TRBJ1-2, with D unclear. Looked up from germline, CDR1 is SEHNR and CDR2 is FQNEAQ (reference sequence). V lost 2 bases and J lost 4, with 11 bases in between. The CDR3 extends over 14 amino acids. CDR3 nucleotide sequence: TGTGCCAGCAGCTTAAGCGGTCAGATCTATGGCTACACCTTC. Translation gives CASSLSGQIYGYTF.

This clone was counted a few times. V gene TRBV5-1 combines with J gene TRBJ2-1; TRBD2 agrees at 13 bases. Germline V gives CDR1 SGHRS, CDR2 YFSETQ. The CDR3 is 16 amino acids. Trimming at V came to 0 bases and at J to 9 bases, leaving 6 bases not matched to a gene. Written as DNA, the CDR3 is TGCGCCAGCAGCTTGGAACTAGCGGGAGGGCCAGGTGAGCAGTTCTTC. This sequence encodes CASSLELAGGPGEQFF.